This TCR beta chain comes out of a study of blood T cells in healthy people across ages. Study results and limitations: Greater diversity and more naive CD4+ cells were seen in long-lived donors than in aged donors. The study lacked donor CMV status, which possibly confounded expanded clonotype changes.

Alongside a J-beta primer mix, a sample-barcoded 5' primer served in a second PCR lasting about 7 to 11 cycles. Every cDNA molecule bore a tag from a template-switch adaptor containing 12 random nucleotides. A single record per CDR3 protein comes from TCRdb applying MiXCR to the 5' RACE reads. Of 590,000 or so distinct CDR3 sequences in the sample, about 30% were seen once. Collection of ten milliliters of peripheral blood was performed for each donor. This clonotype was recorded a few times. What it recognizes is unknown. V was pared by 1 base and J by 4 bases, with 13 bases between. The length of the CDR3 is 15 residues. Per germline, CDR1 LGHNA and CDR2 YSLEER.

The sequence came from a woman older than 75 in good health. Sequencing was done on a sample of blood. The chain is built from TRBV4-3 and TRBJ1-2, with D tentatively TRBD1 (5 bases). CDR3 sequence (DNA): TGCGCCAGCAGCCAAGGGGGGGTTGGGGGCTATGGCTACACCTTC. Translation: CASSQGGVGGYGYTF.